This record concerns one T cell receptor (beta chain) sequence. The sample is drawn from a study of shared clonotypes between healthy human individuals. Losses at the gene ends were 1 base for V and 0 bases for J; bases not matched to a gene: 8. Per the germline V gene, CDR1 is LGHNA and CDR2 is YNFKEQ. The length of the CDR3 is 17 residues. Sequencing used immunoSEQ multiplex PCR; TCRdb keeps in-frame clones, though not all of them. The sample contains roughly 300,000 clones, around 87% of which appear only once. This TCR was sampled from a man between 18 and 29 years old in good health. The chain links TRBV4-2 to TRBJ2-7; TRBD1 matches 8 bases. Sequencing was performed on memory CD8+ T cells sorted from blood. Subset in this sample: CD45RO+ cells pooled with CCR7-negative TemRA cells. CDR3 amino acids: CASSQVSYRGFSYEQYF. The CDR3 nucleotides are TGTGCCAGCAGCCAAGTGTCTTACAGGGGGTTCTCCTACGAGCAGTACTTC.